This is a list of T cell receptor beta chains from one sample in a study of cytomegalovirus exposure and HLA in healthy donors. Profiling relied on immunoSEQ multiplex PCR, and the TCRdb table lists in-frame clones only, not all of them. The sample has some 90,000 clones, roughly nine tenths seen once. The specimen sequenced was PBMCs. These receptors all stem from a woman aged 25 to 39 in good health and CMV-seronegative. Each CDR3 is given with its conserved first and last residue. The order of the fields is CDR3 DNA, CDR3 protein, V gene, clone size, J gene, D gene. The D gene is left open where the match is weak. The size field is filled for only some rows; it gives once, few, many or a size class.

TGTGCCAGCGGCAGGGCAATGAACACTGAAGCTTTCTTT	CASGRAMNTEAFF	TRBV2	-	TRBJ1-1	-
TGTGCCAGCATGGGGGCTGGAGAGACCCAGTACTTC	CASMGAGETQYF	TRBV2	-	TRBJ2-5	-
TGTGCCAGCAGTCGCGACACGGCTTGGGGGGAGCTGTTTTTT	CASSRDTAWGELFF	TRBV7-9	-	TRBJ2-2	-
TGTGCCAGCGCCCGGGACAGGGACCAGCCCCAGCATTTT	CASARDRDQPQHF	TRBV7-6	-	TRBJ1-5	TRBD1
TGCGCCAGCAGCTCTAGAAATAGCGGGGTAATACAAGAGACCCAGTACTTC	CASSSRNSGVIQETQYF	TRBV5-1	-	TRBJ2-5	TRBD2
TGTGCCAGCAGCAAAGACAGGTTATCGCTGGGGCAAGAGACCCAGTACTTC	CASSKDRLSLGQETQYF	TRBV7-2	-	TRBJ2-5	-
TGTGCCAGCAGCCGAACTAGCGGGAGGCCAGATACGCAGTATTTT	CASSRTSGRPDTQYF	TRBV5-4	-	TRBJ2-3	TRBD2
TGTGCCAGCAGTGGTCCCGGGACAGGGGGCATGAATGAGCAGTTCTTC	CASSGPGTGGMNEQFF	TRBV6-1	-	TRBJ2-1	TRBD1
TGTGCCAGCAGTTCGGACAGGGCCTATCAGCCCCAGCATTTT	CASSSDRAYQPQHF	TRBV27	-	TRBJ1-5	TRBD1
TGCGCCAGCAGCTTGGCTCGGGACAGGGGATGGTATTTT	CASSLARDRGWYF	TRBV5-1	-	TRBJ2-3	TRBD1
TGTGCCAGCAGATACCGGGACAGGGGGACCAATGAGCAGTTCTTC	CASRYRDRGTNEQFF	TRBV11-2	-	TRBJ2-1	TRBD1
TGTGCCAGCCCGGGAGGTGGGACAGGGGGCAACCAAGAGACCCAGTACTTC	CASPGGGTGGNQETQYF	TRBV2	-	TRBJ2-5	TRBD1
TGCGCCAGCAGACCGGACAGCTCTGGGGCCAACGTCCTGACTTTC	CASRPDSSGANVLTF	TRBV5-1	-	TRBJ2-6	-
TGTGCCAGCAGCTTGCCTAGCGGGAGTCAGGCCGAGCAGTACTTC	CASSLPSGSQAEQYF	TRBV5-4	-	TRBJ2-7	TRBD2
TGTGCCAGCAGCTTACAGGGTCGGGAGACCCAGTACTTC	CASSLQGRETQYF	TRBV7-3	once	TRBJ2-5	-
TGCAGCGTTGGGCCATTGGGGAGCTACGAGCAGTACTTC	CSVGPLGSYEQYF	TRBV29-1	once	TRBJ2-7	-
TGCGCCAGCAGCTTGGGACTAGCGGGGCCCACCTACGAGCAGTACTTC	CASSLGLAGPTYEQYF	TRBV5-1	-	TRBJ2-7	TRBD2
TGTGCCAGCGCCATCACAGGGACTTCACCCCTCCACTTT	CASAITGTSPLHF	TRBV19	-	TRBJ1-6	-
TGCGCCAGCACTACAGGGGTGTTATTGGAGACCCAGTACTTC	CASTTGVLLETQYF	TRBV5-1	-	TRBJ2-5	TRBD1
TGTGCCAGCAGCCCCGGGACAGGAATTGAAGCTTTCTTT	CASSPGTGIEAFF	TRBV7-3	-	TRBJ1-1	TRBD1
TGTGCCACCAGCGGACCTACCGGGACTAGGAAAGAGACCCAGTACTTC	CATSGPTGTRKETQYF	TRBV15	-	TRBJ2-5	TRBD2
TGTGCCAGCAGCTTAGTCGGTAACCCCCAAGAGACCCAGTACTTC	CASSLVGNPQETQYF	TRBV7-2	once	TRBJ2-5	-
TGTGCCAGCAGCTCCTGGCCCATCCCGGGACAGCGGTACCAAGAGACCCAGTACTTC	CASSSWPIPGQRYQETQYF	TRBV7-6	-	TRBJ2-5	TRBD1
TGTGCCAGCAATTCACCCAACGGCTTCGGGGTAGCAGATACGCAGTATTTT	CASNSPNGFGVADTQYF	TRBV7-2	-	TRBJ2-3	-
TGTGCCAGCAGCGTAGCTTCGCGGCCCTTCAACGGAAACACCATATATTTT	CASSVASRPFNGNTIYF	TRBV9	-	TRBJ1-3	-
TGCGCCAGCAGCCAAGGCGGGTTTGGGCCCCAGCATTTT	CASSQGGFGPQHF	TRBV4-3	-	TRBJ1-5	-